This T cell receptor beta chain appears in the sequencing data of a study of T-cell reconstitution after alpha-beta-depleted transplantation in children. Library preparation (for TCRbeta) was performed with unique molecular identifiers. TCRdb passed the PCR reads through MiXCR, listing each CDR3 protein once. Of hundreds of thousands of distinct CDR3 sequences in the sample, roughly 15% were seen once. CDR1 and CDR2 from the germline V gene are DFQATT and SNEGSKA (reference sequence). J gave up 6 bases and V 1 base, and 7 bases lay outside the gene matches. This CDR3 region has 16 residues. The sample in question was PBMCs from the stem cell graft donor, obtained from the stem cell graft. The receptor was derived from a human donor who donated a stem cell graft to a child with acute myeloid leukemia. This chain joins TRBV20-1 and TRBJ1-6; 9 bases map to TRBD1. The CDR3 DNA reads TGCAGTGCTAGAGGGGGACAGGGATCCATTAATTCACCCCTCCACTTT. It specifies CSARGGQGSINSPLHF.